A single sample is the source of the 26 T cell receptor beta chains below, sequenced in a study of T-cell reconstitution after alpha-beta-depleted transplantation in children. Unique molecular identifiers featured in how the TCRbeta library was prepared. TCRdb called the PCR reads again in MiXCR, with one record for every CDR3 protein. The table has around 700,000 distinct CDR3 sequences, about 12% seen once. Specimen: PBMCs, collected before TCRalphabeta/CD19-depleted stem cell transplant. Receptors were obtained from a girl aged 2-10 years with congenital amegakaryocytic thrombocytopenia, due to receive a stem cell transplant.

DNA of the CDR3: TGTGCCAGCAGTGTACGGGAGGGCCCTTACGAGCAGTACTTC. This sequence encodes CASSVREGPYEQYF. The gene calls are TRBV6-4 and TRBJ2-7; 8 positions agree with TRBD2. Germline V gives CDR1 MRHNA, CDR2 SNTAGT. CDR3 length: 14 residues. V dropped 4 bases and J dropped 4; count of bases not matched to a gene: 6.

This clonotype has a count of ten or more. This chain links TRBV5-1 with TRBJ2-1; D is perhaps TRBD2 (6 bases). This CDR3 contains 14 residues. CDR1 is SGHRS, CDR2 YFSETQ, per germline. V gave up 2 bases and J gave up 6 bases, with 12 bases separating them. Here the CDR3 DNA reads TGCGCCAGCAGCTTATTCTCAGCGGGCAATGAGCAGTTCTTC. Protein product: CASSLFSAGNEQFF.

This clonotype came up a few times. V and J are TRBV5-1 and TRBJ2-1, with D possibly TRBD2 on 6 matching bases. The CDR3 length is 16 residues. The V end was cut by 2 bases, the J end by 4 bases, with 16 bases between. The V gene's germline CDR1 is SGHRS and CDR2 YFSETQ. CDR3 protein: CASSFLQGGAYNEQFF. In DNA form, the CDR3 reads TGCGCCAGCAGCTTTCTGCAGGGCGGGGCGTACAATGAGCAGTTCTTC.

This chain links TRBV5-6 with TRBJ2-5; 13 bases align to TRBD2. The CDR3 totals 16 residues. Germline V lookup: CDR1 SGHDT, CDR2 YYEEEE. Trimming took 4 bases from V and 5 from J; bases not matched to a gene: 8. The CDR3 loop reads CASSLGTSGTGETQYF. The CDR3, as DNA: TGTGCCAGCAGCCTAGGGACTAGCGGGACCGGGGAGACCCAGTACTTC.

There are many counts of this clonotype. V and J are TRBV20-1 and TRBJ2-5, with a weak D call TRBD1 (6 bases). Trimming cost V 1 base and J 2 bases, with 11 bases left between them. CDR1 is DFQATT, CDR2 SNEGSKA, per germline (reference sequence). This CDR3 comprises 14 residues. CDR3 amino acids: CSARVGAEQETQYF. CDR3 coding DNA: TGCAGTGCTAGAGTGGGGGCAGAGCAAGAGACCCAGTACTTC.

The gene calls are TRBV9 and TRBJ2-7; TRBD2 matches at 9 bases. CDR1 and CDR2 from the germline V gene are SGDLS and YYNGEE. J was trimmed by 5 bases and V by 2 bases; bases with no gene match: 2. There are 13 residues in the CDR3. The CDR3 reads CASSVASGDEQYF. DNA for the CDR3: TGTGCCAGCAGCGTCGCTAGCGGGGACGAGCAGTACTTC.

The sample holds many counts of this clonotype. This sequence joins TRBV7-2 and TRBJ2-7; D unresolved. The CDR3 is 12 residues long. Trimming pared 2 bases from V and 5 bases from J, leaving 7 bases between. CDR1 is SGHTA and CDR2 is FQGNSA in the germline V gene. CDR3: CASSLRYNEQYF. The CDR3 DNA follows: TGTGCCAGCAGCTTAAGGTACAACGAGCAGTACTTC.

The V and J genes are TRBV20-1 and TRBJ2-7; a weak D match, TRBD1 (5 bases). Germline loops: CDR1 DFQATT, CDR2 SNEGSKA (reference sequence). The CDR3 covers 15 residues. V was cut by 2 bases and J by 0 bases, with 14 bases left in between. Written as DNA, the CDR3 is TGCAGTGCTAGACAGGGTCCCCTCTCCTCCTACGAGCAGTACTTC. It specifies CSARQGPLSSYEQYF.

CDR3: CASSSRHYGYTF. CDR3 sequence (DNA): TGTGCCAGCAGCTCTCGTCACTATGGCTACACCTTC. This chain joins TRBV7-8 and TRBJ1-2; no definite D call. V lost 4 bases and J 3 bases, leaving 6 bases between the germline ends. The CDR3 has 12 amino acids. Germline V gives CDR1 SGHVS, CDR2 FQNEAQ.

This clonotype was detected only a few times. This rearrangement joins TRBV12-3 or TRBV12-4 to TRBJ2-1, with a possible D match to TRBD2 (7 bases). V lost 6 bases and J lost 5, with 14 bases in between. The CDR3 is 14 residues long. CDR3 protein: CASSRGGGHNEQFF. Written as DNA, the CDR3 is TGTGCCAGCAGCCGAGGGGGGGGGCACAATGAGCAGTTCTTC.

This clonotype was detected only a few times. The chain has TRBV11-2 and TRBJ2-5; 11 bases align to TRBD2. The CDR3 covers 16 residues. Germline V gene data show CDR1 as SGHAT and CDR2 as FQNNGV. The ends lost 1 base at V and 4 bases at J; junction bases unmatched: 5. Here the CDR3 DNA reads TGTGCCAGCAGCTTAGTAAGCCTAGCGGGAGGAGAGACCCAGTACTTC. This encodes CASSLVSLAGGETQYF.

This clonotype appeared a few times. The rearrangement joins TRBV15 to TRBJ2-7, with TRBD1 matching over 9 bases. The germline V gene encodes CDR1 LNHNV and CDR2 YYDKDF (reference sequence). V trimming: 1 base; J trimming: 4 bases; junction bases outside the gene matches: 14. This CDR3 is 18 amino acids long. In DNA form, the CDR3 reads TGTGCCACCAGCAGAGGATTTTCGGCGGGGACAGGGCTGTACGAGCAGTACTTC. This codes for CATSRGFSAGTGLYEQYF.

The V and J genes are TRBV5-1 and TRBJ2-3; 15 bases line up with TRBD2. CDR1 and CDR2 from the germline V gene are SGHRS and YFSETQ. The V segment lost 3 bases and the J segment 0 bases; nucleotides outside the gene matches: 5. The CDR3 is 18 residues long. CDR3 loop: CASSSGTSGRRSTDTQYF. In nucleotides, the CDR3 is TGCGCCAGCAGCTCCGGGACTAGCGGGAGGAGGAGCACAGATACGCAGTATTTT.

This clonotype has more than one count but fewer than ten. The rearrangement joins TRBV12-3 or TRBV12-4 to TRBJ2-3; possible D gene TRBD2, 6 bases. Trimming pared 4 bases from V and 6 bases from J, leaving 20 bases between. This CDR3 comprises 16 residues. The CDR3 here is CASSSWRDSPRDTQYF. The CDR3 DNA reads as TGTGCCAGCAGTTCCTGGCGGGACTCCCCCAGGGATACGCAGTATTTT.

The CDR3 nucleotides read TGCGCCAGCAGCTTAACATCCGACGGGCGCTACGAGCAGTACTTC. It yields the protein CASSLTSDGRYEQYF. The V call is TRBV5-1, the J call TRBJ2-7; D unclear. V was clipped by 2 bases and J by 3 bases, with 15 bases between them. This CDR3 region has 15 residues. Germline V lookup: CDR1 SGHRS, CDR2 YFSETQ.

In its sample, this clonotype was seen once. The chain uses TRBV30 and TRBJ2-3; 8 bases match TRBD1. CDR3 length: 20 residues. Germline CDR1 and CDR2: GTSNPN and SVGIG (reference sequence). V lost 1 base and J lost 2; bases outside the gene matches: 20. This CDR3 is CAWSGVFGVGRTGFTDTQYF. In nucleotides, the CDR3 is TGTGCCTGGAGTGGGGTCTTCGGGGTCGGACGGACAGGGTTCACAGATACGCAGTATTTT. Full variable domain (remainder filled in from reference TRBV30 and TRBJ2-3): SQTIHQWPATLVQPVGSPLSLECTVEGTSNPNLYWYRQAAGRGLQLLFYSVGIGQISSEVPQNLSASRPQDRQFILSSKKLLLSDSGFYLCAWSGVFGVGRTGFTDTQYFGPGTRLTVL.

This clonotype was counted only a few times. This CDR3 reads CASSQVSPFYEQYF. Written as DNA, the CDR3 is TGTGCCAGCAGCCAAGTTTCACCGTTCTACGAGCAGTACTTC. The chain joins TRBV3-1 to TRBJ2-7; D is ambiguous. The CDR3 length is 14 residues. Trimming took off 1 base at V and 3 bases at J, with 10 bases between the two ends. The germline V gene has CDR1 LGHDT and CDR2 YNNKEL (reference sequence).

The chain joins TRBV2 to TRBJ1-1; D is uncertain. The length of the CDR3 is 15 residues. Trimming stripped 2 bases from V and 6 bases from J, with 16 bases between. Germline V lookup: CDR1 SNHLY, CDR2 FYNNEI. The CDR3 nucleotides are TGTGCCAGCAGTGAACCGGGAATTGGGATGTCTGAAGCTTTCTTT. This encodes CASSEPGIGMSEAFF.

The V and J genes are TRBV20-1 and TRBJ2-1; D might be TRBD2 (6 bases). Trimming removed 6 bases at V and 4 bases at J, with 16 bases between. CDR3 length: 14 residues. Germline V gene data show CDR1 as DFQATT and CDR2 as SNEGSKA (reference sequence). CDR3 sequence: CSARTGEPYNEQFF. DNA for the CDR3: TGCAGTGCAAGGACGGGAGAACCTTACAATGAGCAGTTCTTC.

The sample holds many counts of this clonotype. The CDR3 here is CASRGDLNTGELFF. The CDR3 DNA follows: TGCGCCAGCAGGGGGGACTTAAACACCGGGGAGCTGTTTTTT. This chain links TRBV5-1 with TRBJ2-2, with a weak D call TRBD2 (6 bases). Germline lookup yields CDR1 SGHRS and CDR2 YFSETQ. Trimming stripped 5 bases from V and 2 bases from J, with 10 bases between. The CDR3 is 14 amino acids.

In regard to this clonotype: With a much larger clone just one base away, this may be a read error. The chain links TRBV12-3 or TRBV12-4 to TRBJ2-3; 7 positions match TRBD1. The CDR3 contains 14 residues. The CDR3 DNA follows: TGTGTCAGCACTCGACAGGGTAGCACAGATACGCAGTATTTT. Residues: CVSTRQGSTDTQYF.

At least ten counts were recorded for this clonotype. The germline gene is not matched at one end of the junction; a read error may be the cause. This chain's CDR3 is CASSSVGTSTDTQYF. In DNA form, the CDR3 reads TGTGCCAGCAGCTCCGTCGGGACCAGCACAGATACGCAGTATTTT. This sequence joins TRBV5-1 and TRBJ2-3, with D perhaps TRBD1 or TRBD2 (5 bases each). Germline V lookup: CDR1 SGHRS, CDR2 YFSETQ. The CDR3 contains 15 residues.

This clonotype was detected ten times or more. The J gene is TRBJ2-1, the V gene TRBV5-1; D may correspond to TRBD1 or TRBD2 (7 bases each). CDR3 length: 20 amino acids. CDR1 and CDR2 from the germline V gene are SGHRS and YFSETQ. The germline V and J ends were trimmed by 2 bases and 4 bases, with 28 bases remaining between them. Here the CDR3 DNA reads TGCGCCAGCAGCTTCCCAGGGAGGGGGCGCTCATCCGACACATACAATGAGCAGTTCTTC. Its protein product is CASSFPGRGRSSDTYNEQFF.

J is TRBJ1-1 and V is TRBV19; no definite D call. V was trimmed by 7 bases and J by 0 bases, leaving 12 bases between them. CDR1 and CDR2 from the germline V gene are LNHDA and SQIVND (reference sequence). The CDR3 sequence is 14 residues long. The CDR3 nucleotides read TGTGCCAGTATAGTAACGATGGTGAACACTGAAGCTTTCTTT. Its protein product is CASIVTMVNTEAFF.

This clonotype was picked up a small number of times. The chain couples TRBV20-1 to TRBJ2-5, with D perhaps being TRBD1 or TRBD2 (5 bases each). The CDR3 contains 12 residues. The ends were cut back, 7 bases at V and 5 bases at J, with 14 bases in the middle. Germline loops: CDR1 DFQATT, CDR2 SNEGSKA (reference sequence). CDR3 nucleotides: TGCAGTGGTACCGGGGCCAGGGAGACCCAGTACTTC. This translates into CSGTGARETQYF.

This clonotype showed up many times. The chain employs TRBV7-2 and TRBJ2-7; 13 nucleotides agree with TRBD2. The J segment lost 1 base and the V segment lost 8 bases, leaving 5 bases of the junction unmatched. The germline CDR1 and CDR2 sequences are SGHTA and FQGNSA. The CDR3 is 15 amino acids. For the CDR3, the DNA is TGTGCCAGCGGCCGGACTAGCGGGAGTTCCTACGAGCAGTACTTC. This translates into CASGRTSGSSYEQYF.